This paragraph covers one TCR beta chain sequence. The PCR ran on 60 Vbeta and 13 Jbeta primers. Measured with immunoSEQ multiplex PCR; TCRdb has only the in-frame clones, and not every one. The sample gives 73,000 or so clones, under 85% of which show up once; about 15% is in the top ten. These data come from a study of cytomegalovirus exposure and HLA in healthy donors. The CDR3 has 15 amino acids. Looked up from germline, CDR1 is MNHNS and CDR2 is SASEGT. V was pared by 3 bases and J by 6 bases, with 8 bases of the junction left unmatched. The chain combines TRBV6-1 with TRBJ1-1; 9 nucleotides align to TRBD1. The receptor comes from a woman aged 35 to 49 in good health and CMV-seropositive. The sequenced sample was PBMCs. The CDR3 DNA is TGTGCCAGCAGTGAGGTAGGGACAGGGTTCGCTGAAGCTTTCTTT. This codes for CASSEVGTGFAEAFF.